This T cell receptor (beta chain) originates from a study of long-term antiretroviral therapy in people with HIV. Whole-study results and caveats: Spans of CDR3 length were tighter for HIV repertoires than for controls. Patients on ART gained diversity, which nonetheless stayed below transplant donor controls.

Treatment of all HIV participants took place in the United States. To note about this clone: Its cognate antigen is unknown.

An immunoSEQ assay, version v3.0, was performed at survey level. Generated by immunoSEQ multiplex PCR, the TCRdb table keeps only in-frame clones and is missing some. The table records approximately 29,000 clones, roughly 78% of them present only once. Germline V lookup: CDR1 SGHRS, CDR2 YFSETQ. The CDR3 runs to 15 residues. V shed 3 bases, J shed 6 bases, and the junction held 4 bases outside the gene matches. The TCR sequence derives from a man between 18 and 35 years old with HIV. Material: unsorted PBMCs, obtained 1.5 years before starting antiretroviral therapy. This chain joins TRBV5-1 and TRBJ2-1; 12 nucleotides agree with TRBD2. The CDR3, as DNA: TGCGCCAGCAGCTATGGGACTAGCGGGTTCAATGAGCAGTTCTTC. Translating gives CASSYGTSGFNEQFF.